The 18 T cell receptor beta chains below were found in one sample sequenced in a study of cytomegalovirus exposure and HLA in healthy donors. Researchers ran the PCR with 60 Vbeta and 13 Jbeta primers. The table came from immunoSEQ multiplex PCR; TCRdb's copy has only in-frame clones and leaves some out. The top ten hold about 12% of the sample, which has some 110,000 clones, more than 60% seen once. Sequencing was done on a sample of PBMCs. The receptors stem from a woman aged 55-69 years in good health and CMV-seropositive.

The chain has TRBV6-1 and TRBJ2-7; perhaps TRBD1 as D (5 bases). CDR3 length: 15 amino acids. In germline, CDR1 is MNHNS, CDR2 SASEGT. V lost 10 bases to trimming and J lost 5 bases, with 24 bases between them. The CDR3 protein is CATLVGPQGRDEQYF. In DNA, the CDR3 is TGTGCCACCCTAGTGGGTCCTCAGGGCCGTGACGAGCAGTACTTC.

This clone has more than one count but fewer than ten. The rearrangement links TRBV6-1 to TRBJ2-7; 11 nucleotides line up with TRBD2. After removal of 6 bases from V and 3 bases from J, the junction contained 7 bases not matched to a gene. The germline CDR1 and CDR2 sequences are MNHNS and SASEGT. The CDR3 is 15 residues long. In DNA form, the CDR3 reads TGTGCCAGCAGAAGACTAGCGGGGTCTTTCTACGAGCAGTACTTC. Its protein product is CASRRLAGSFYEQYF.

The CDR3: CASRRRQGRTEAFF. Written as DNA, the CDR3 is TGTGCCAGCAGACGCCGACAGGGGCGGACTGAAGCTTTCTTT. This sequence joins TRBV6-5 and TRBJ1-1, with 8 bases lining up with TRBD1. This CDR3 region has 14 residues. The germline V gene has CDR1 MNHEY and CDR2 SVGAGI. Trimming cost V 6 bases and J 5 bases; bases outside gene matches: 8.

This clone is a singleton in its sample. The chain combines TRBV11-2 with TRBJ2-3, with 8 positions matching TRBD2. With 3 bases clipped from V and 1 base from J, the junction kept 3 bases outside the gene matches. Germline V gene sequence: CDR1 SGHAT, CDR2 FQNNGV. The CDR3 has 15 residues. The CDR3 coding sequence is TGTGCCAGCAGCTTCTATAGCGGGGGCACAGATACGCAGTATTTT. Translating it yields CASSFYSGGTDTQYF.

This chain links TRBV19 with TRBJ2-3; D is uncertain. The CDR3 loop spans 13 amino acids. V shed 5 bases and J shed 2 bases, with 8 bases lying between them. Germline V gene data show CDR1 as LNHDA and CDR2 as SQIVND (reference sequence). In DNA form, the CDR3 reads TGTGCCAGTAGTTCCCAACACACAGATACGCAGTATTTT. Residues: CASSSQHTDTQYF.

The chain couples TRBV11-3 to TRBJ2-1; TRBD2 matches 8 bases. The germline gives CDR1 SGHNT, CDR2 YENEEA. The V gene end was trimmed by 5 bases and the J gene end by 7 bases; junction bases not matched to a gene: 4. The CDR3 runs 13 residues. The CDR3 here is CASSKVAGNEQFF. The CDR3, as DNA: TGTGCCAGCAGCAAGGTAGCGGGGAATGAGCAGTTCTTC.

V is TRBV6-6 and J is TRBJ2-1; D not resolved. Germline V gene data show CDR1 as MNHNY and CDR2 as SVGAGI (reference sequence). Trimming removed 2 bases at V and 5 bases at J, with 7 bases between. The CDR3 contains 13 residues. CDR3 loop: CASSYVPDNEQFF. DNA for the CDR3: TGTGCCAGCAGTTACGTCCCCGACAATGAGCAGTTCTTC.

The V call is TRBV6-1, the J call TRBJ2-1, with 11 bases fitting TRBD2. V was clipped by 1 base and J by 2 bases; unmatched bases: 1. The CDR3 covers 16 residues. Germline V gene sequence: CDR1 MNHNS, CDR2 SASEGT. The CDR3 region is CASSEGLAGTYNEQFF. The CDR3, as DNA: TGTGCCAGCAGTGAAGGACTAGCGGGAACCTACAATGAGCAGTTCTTC.

This clone was detected once. The chain combines TRBV7-2 with TRBJ2-4, with a weak D call TRBD1 (6 bases). V was clipped by 1 base and J by 7 bases, with 11 bases between them. The CDR3 is made up of 14 amino acids. Germline CDR1 SGHTA, CDR2 FQGNSA. For the CDR3, the DNA is TGTGCCAGCAGCTTAGTTGCAGGGGAGAACATTCAGTACTTC. This gives the protein CASSLVAGENIQYF.

The CDR3 region is CAISESGGGGLSGANVLTF. CDR3 bases: TGTGCCATCAGTGAGTCGGGTGGGGGGGGGCTCTCTGGGGCCAACGTCCTGACTTTC. The V and J genes are TRBV10-3 and TRBJ2-6; D is possibly TRBD2 (7 bases). V dropped 0 bases and J dropped 0 bases, with 15 bases sitting between them. Germline CDR1 reads ENHRY; CDR2 reads SYGVKD. The CDR3 covers 19 residues.

This clone was seen only a few times. The chain recombines TRBV4-1 with TRBJ2-3, with TRBD2 matching over 9 bases. V trimming: 0 bases; J trimming: 6 bases; junction bases outside the gene matches: 4. The CDR3 length is 15 residues. Germline V gene sequence: CDR1 MGHRA, CDR2 YSYEKL. CDR3 DNA sequence: TGCGCCAGCAGCCAAGATCTAGCGGGGAGGGATACGCAGTATTTT. It is translated as CASSQDLAGRDTQYF.

V and J are TRBV19 and TRBJ1-5, with 9 bases that match TRBD1. Germline-derived CDR1 and CDR2 are LNHDA and SQIVND (reference sequence). CDR3 size: 17 residues. J lost 0 bases, V lost 3 bases, and 6 bases had no gene match. The CDR3: CASSIVQGALSNQPQHF. The CDR3 DNA reads TGTGCCAGTAGTATTGTACAGGGGGCCCTTAGCAATCAGCCCCAGCATTTT.

The gene calls are TRBV5-1 and TRBJ2-1; TRBD2 matches 9 bases. The CDR3 covers 16 residues. Germline V gene sequence: CDR1 SGHRS, CDR2 YFSETQ. The V and J ends lost 0 bases and 7 bases, in that order; junction bases with no gene match: 8. CDR3 loop: CASSLVGTSQQNEQFF. CDR3 nucleotides: TGCGCCAGCAGCTTGGTTGGGACTAGCCAACAAAATGAGCAGTTCTTC.

The rearrangement joins TRBV10-3 to TRBJ2-1; D perhaps matches TRBD1 (8 bases). This CDR3 region has 15 residues. V shed 5 bases and J shed 4 bases, with 15 bases lying between them. CDR1 is ENHRY and CDR2 is SYGVKD in the germline V gene. CDR3 sequence: CAISKDRGGYNEQFF. The CDR3 nucleotides read TGTGCCATCAGTAAAGACAGGGGAGGGTACAATGAGCAGTTCTTC.

The chain couples TRBV9 to TRBJ2-1; 11 nucleotides line up with TRBD2. CDR1 SGDLS and CDR2 YYNGEE come from the germline V gene. The CDR3 extends over 15 amino acids. Germline trimming cut 3 bases from V and 7 bases from J; bases unmatched to any gene: 6. The CDR3 DNA follows: TGTGCCAGCAGCGCGTTTAGCGGGGGGGCAAATGAGCAGTTCTTC. Translated: CASSAFSGGANEQFF.

V is TRBV4-3 and J is TRBJ1-3; 7 bases match TRBD1. Losses at the gene ends were 0 bases for V and 8 bases for J; bases not matched to a gene: 10. Germline CDR1 and CDR2: LGHNA and YSLEER. The CDR3 covers 16 residues. In nucleotides, the CDR3 is TGCGCCAGCAGCCAAGATCAAGGGCAGGGGGAGTACACCATATATTTT. Protein sequence: CASSQDQGQGEYTIYF.

The chain carries TRBV27 and TRBJ1-1, with a weak D call TRBD1 (5 bases). With 6 bases removed from V and 0 bases from J, the gap between germline ends came to 14 bases. The CDR3 extends over 15 amino acids. CDR1 and CDR2 from the germline V gene are MNHEY and SMNVEV (reference sequence). The CDR3 DNA is TGTGCCAGCAGGTCTGCGGGACGGATGAACACTGAAGCTTTCTTT. As protein: CASRSAGRMNTEAFF.

This clone was recorded a few times. The rearrangement joins TRBV5-4 to TRBJ2-3, with 8 bases matching TRBD1. The CDR3 runs to 15 residues. After removal of 3 bases from V and 4 bases from J, the junction contained 7 bases not matched to a gene. CDR1 is SGHNT and CDR2 is YYREEE in the germline V gene (reference sequence). Written as DNA, the CDR3 is TGTGCCAGCAGCTCCCCGGGACAGGCTGCAGATACGCAGTATTTT. Amino acid sequence: CASSSPGQAADTQYF.